This entry lists 28 T cell receptor beta chains sequenced from one sample in a study of monozygotic twins with cystic fibrosis. Using immunoSEQ multiplex PCR, the repertoire was profiled, and TCRdb retains in-frame clones only, with some absent. Of tens of thousands of clones listed, 91% are singletons. The sequenced sample was blood. Source of these receptors: a girl aged 2 to 9 with cystic fibrosis.

This chain links TRBV6-5 with TRBJ1-1; D not resolved. CDR1 MNHEY and CDR2 SVGAGI come from the germline V gene. The V end lost 2 bases, the J end lost 3 bases, and 10 bases lay between the germline ends. This CDR3 has 14 amino acids. The CDR3 DNA follows: TGTGCCAGCAGTTACGATAGCAGAGACACTGAAGCTTTCTTT. This sequence encodes CASSYDSRDTEAFF.

This chain connects TRBV7-2 to TRBJ2-2; the D is unclear. Trimming left V 1 base short and J 6 bases short, with 12 bases between. The CDR3 is 15 residues long. Germline values: CDR1 SGHTA, CDR2 FQGNSA. The CDR3, as DNA: TGTGCCAGCAGCTTAGGTCCTTGGGTTTCCGGGGAGCTGTTTTTT. Its translation: CASSLGPWVSGELFF. Combining the CDR3 with reference TRBV7-2 and TRBJ2-2 gives the whole variable domain GAGVSQSPSNKVTEKGKDVELRCDPISGHTALYWYRQSLGQGLEFLIYFQGNSAPDKSGLPSDRFSAERTGGSVSTLTIQRTQQEDSAVYLCASSLGPWVSGELFFGEGSRLTVL.

The rearrangement uses TRBV5-6 and TRBJ1-2; D is perhaps TRBD1 (5 bases). The germline V gene encodes CDR1 SGHDT and CDR2 YYEEEE. Trimming cost V 2 bases and J 2 bases, with 10 bases left between them. This CDR3 has 14 residues. CDR3 region: CASSLGESNYGYTF. For the CDR3, the DNA is TGTGCCAGCAGCTTAGGGGAGTCGAACTATGGCTACACCTTC.

The chain carries TRBV30 and TRBJ2-2; 15 bases are a match to TRBD2. Germline CDR1 GTSNPN, CDR2 SVGIG (reference sequence). The CDR3 sequence is 19 residues long. V shed 2 bases, J shed 0 bases, and the junction held 7 bases outside the gene matches. As DNA, the CDR3 is TGTGCCTGGAGTCTCTCCCGGACTAGCGGGGGGGCGAACACCGGGGAGCTGTTTTTT. It codes for CAWSLSRTSGGANTGELFF.

V and J are TRBV10-3 and TRBJ2-2; 8 bases agree with TRBD2. The CDR3 length is 16 residues. Losses at the gene ends were 4 bases for V and 4 bases for J; bases not matched to a gene: 8. Germline V CDR1 and CDR2: ENHRY, SYGVKD. CDR3 bases: TGTGCCATCAGTGGTCCGGGGGGGCTCGGCACCGGGGAGCTGTTTTTT. It translates to CAISGPGGLGTGELFF.

This chain uses TRBV5-4 with TRBJ2-7; 13 positions match TRBD2. In germline, CDR1 is SGHNT, CDR2 YYREEE (reference sequence). The CDR3 has 15 amino acids. V shed 4 bases and J 3 bases; nucleotides not matched to a gene: 4. The DNA for the CDR3 is TGTGCCAGCAGCCCAGGGACTAGCGGGGTCTACGAGCAGTACTTC. Its translation is CASSPGTSGVYEQYF.

The V call is TRBV7-6, the J call TRBJ2-7, with D maybe TRBD2 (6 bases). The CDR3 extends over 16 amino acids. V was shortened by 6 bases and J by 7 bases, with 25 bases between the two germline ends. The V gene's germline CDR1 is SGHVS and CDR2 FNYEAQ. This chain's CDR3 is CASSSTTRAPRGEQYF. In DNA form, the CDR3 reads TGTGCCAGCAGTTCGACCACTAGGGCCCCTCGGGGGGAGCAGTACTTC. Looking up the rest from reference TRBV7-6 and TRBJ2-7 gives the full variable domain: GAGVSQSPRYKVTKRGQDVALRCDPISGHVSLYWYRQALGQGPEFLTYFNYEAQQDKSGLPNDRFSAERPEGSISTLTIQRTEQRDSAMYRCASSSTTRAPRGEQYFGPGTRLTVT.

The CDR3 loop reads CASNRGQPTDTQYF. The CDR3 DNA is TGTGCCTCGAATCGCGGACAGCCCACAGATACGCAGTATTTT. The chain recombines TRBV30 with TRBJ2-3, with D possibly matching TRBD1 (6 bases). In germline, CDR1 is GTSNPN, CDR2 SVGIG (reference sequence). The CDR3 covers 14 residues. Trimming cost V 7 bases and J 2 bases, with 16 bases left between them.

The chain couples TRBV7-2 to TRBJ1-1, with 8 bases that match TRBD1. V shed 2 bases and J 1 base; nucleotides not matched to a gene: 3. CDR1 SGHTA and CDR2 FQGNSA come from the germline V gene. This CDR3 has 15 residues. CDR3 sequence (DNA): TGTGCCAGCAGCTTACTACAGGGGGAGAACACTGAAGCTTTCTTT. This sequence encodes CASSLLQGENTEAFF.

The chain is built from TRBV7-9 and TRBJ2-7; either TRBD1 or TRBD2 may fit D (5 bases each). Trimming took 4 bases from V and 3 from J, leaving 13 bases between them. From germline, CDR1 is SEHNR and CDR2 FQNEAQ (reference sequence). CDR3 length equals 14 residues. In DNA form, the CDR3 reads TGTGCCAGCAGCTCCTACGTGAGGGGCTACGAGCAGTACTTC. It yields the protein CASSSYVRGYEQYF.

The chain employs TRBV4-3 and TRBJ1-4; possibly TRBD1 for D (6 bases). The ends were cut back, 0 bases at V and 5 bases at J, with 10 bases in the middle. CDR1 is LGHNA and CDR2 is YSLEER in the germline V gene. CDR3 length equals 15 residues. For the CDR3, the DNA is TGCGCCAGCAGCCAAGAAGGGGGAAGGAATGAAAAACTGTTTTTT. It encodes CASSQEGGRNEKLFF.

V and J are TRBV7-8 and TRBJ2-5, with a tentative D call TRBD2 (6 bases). Germline lookup yields CDR1 SGHVS and CDR2 FQNEAQ. CDR3 size: 14 residues. V dropped 7 bases and J dropped 5 bases, with 17 bases sitting between them. DNA of the CDR3: TGTGCCAGCACTCCGACTAGAGATTTCGAGACCCAGTACTTC. Protein product: CASTPTRDFETQYF. The full variable domain, rest sourced from reference TRBV7-8 and TRBJ2-5, is GAGVSQSPRYKVAKRGQDVALRCDPISGHVSLFWYQQALGQGPEFLTYFQNEAQLDKSGLPSDRFFAERPEGSVSTLKIQRTQQEDSAVYLCASTPTRDFETQYFGPGTRLLVL.

V usage is TRBV6-5 and J usage is TRBJ1-1; D uncertain. Trimming removed 2 bases from V and 6 bases from J, with 16 bases in between. The CDR3 runs to 15 residues. Germline V gives CDR1 MNHEY, CDR2 SVGAGI. The CDR3 loop is CASSYLQPGRAEAFF. CDR3 nucleotides: TGTGCCAGCAGTTACCTACAGCCGGGTAGGGCTGAAGCTTTCTTT.

The rearrangement links TRBV18 to TRBJ2-3; D unclear. CDR1 KGHSH and CDR2 LQKENI come from the germline V gene. The CDR3 is made up of 14 amino acids. Trimming left V 3 bases short and J 2 bases short, with 9 bases between. The CDR3 here is CASSPAQNTDTQYF. CDR3 bases: TGTGCCAGCTCACCCGCCCAAAACACAGATACGCAGTATTTT. Full variable domain (outside the CDR3, taken from reference TRBV18 and TRBJ2-3): NAGVMQNPRHLVRRRGQEARLRCSPMKGHSHVYWYRQLPEEGLKFMVYLQKENIIDESGMPKERFSAEFPKEGPSILRIQQVVRGDSAAYFCASSPAQNTDTQYFGPGTRLTVL.

This clone was counted between two and nine times. The chain combines TRBV19 with TRBJ1-6; D gene ambiguous. The CDR3 consists of 16 residues. V lost 0 bases and J lost 6, with 12 bases in between. Germline loops: CDR1 LNHDA, CDR2 SQIVND (reference sequence). CDR3 in amino acids: CASSIDGRLGNSPLHF. CDR3 DNA sequence: TGTGCCAGTAGTATAGACGGCAGGTTGGGTAATTCACCCCTCCACTTT.

In the case of this clone: A read error may account for a junction end that differs from germline. Here the CDR3 DNA reads TGTGCCAGCAGTCCAGCGGGACAAGCACACAACCTGAATGGAAAACTGTTTTTT. This gives the protein CASSPAGQAHNLNGKLFF. V gene TRBV28 combines with J gene TRBJ1-4; tentative D call: TRBD1 (6 bases). Germline lookup yields CDR1 MDHEN and CDR2 SYDVKM. This CDR3 region has 18 residues.

The chain is built from TRBV6-1 and TRBJ1-3; 8 positions agree with TRBD1. The CDR3 sequence is 13 residues long. Losses at the gene ends were 5 bases for V and 8 bases for J; bases not matched to a gene: 5. CDR1 and CDR2 from the germline V gene are MNHNS and SASEGT. The CDR3 DNA reads TGTGCCAGCAGTACACAGGGGGTATACACCATATATTTT. It translates to CASSTQGVYTIYF.

V gene TRBV6-5 combines with J gene TRBJ2-3; TRBD1 or TRBD2 may be the D gene (5 bases each). The germline V gene has CDR1 MNHEY and CDR2 SVGAGI. The V end was cut by 9 bases, the J end by 0 bases, with 16 bases between. The CDR3 consists of 15 residues. In nucleotides, the CDR3 is TGTGCCAGTCTCCAGGCCTGGGACAGCACAGATACGCAGTATTTT. It encodes CASLQAWDSTDTQYF.

V gene TRBV25-1 combines with J gene TRBJ1-5; the D is unclear. This CDR3 has 16 residues. In germline, CDR1 is MGHDK, CDR2 SYGVNS. V was shortened by 1 base and J by 6 bases, with 16 bases between the two germline ends. CDR3 in DNA: TGTGCCAGCAGTGAATGGGATGGGGAAGGTGGTCAGCCCCAGCATTTT. Translation: CASSEWDGEGGQPQHF.

This sequence joins TRBV5-5 and TRBJ2-3; 9 bases line up with TRBD2. J lost 4 bases, V lost 1 base, and 13 bases had no gene match. The germline CDR1 and CDR2 sequences are SGHKS and YYEKEE (reference sequence). The length of the CDR3 is 18 residues. CDR3 coding DNA: TGTGCCAGCAGCTTGATTGCGGGGGGGCCTTATAATTCAGATACGCAGTATTTT. This gives the protein CASSLIAGGPYNSDTQYF.

In this sample, this clone turned up a few times. This chain uses TRBV18 with TRBJ2-5; D is possibly TRBD1 (6 bases). Germline CDR1 and CDR2: KGHSH and LQKENI. Trimming took 2 bases from V and 3 from J, leaving 10 bases between them. The CDR3 runs to 14 residues. The CDR3 DNA reads as TGTGCCAGCTCACCATTCTCAGGGGAAGAGACCCAGTACTTC. It codes for CASSPFSGEETQYF.

The chain joins TRBV18 to TRBJ2-7; D is unresolved. Germline V gives CDR1 KGHSH, CDR2 LQKENI. V gave up 4 bases and J gave up 5 bases, with 18 bases separating them. This CDR3 is 15 amino acids long. The CDR3 DNA is TGTGCCAGCTCACGCGGCATGGTAGGGCTCGACGAGCAGTACTTC. Encoded protein: CASSRGMVGLDEQYF.

This rearrangement joins TRBV30 to TRBJ1-4; 8 positions match TRBD1. This CDR3 region has 17 residues. Trimming removed 0 bases from V and 5 bases from J; junction bases left unmatched: 11. Germline V gene data show CDR1 as GTSNPN and CDR2 as SVGIG (reference sequence). For the CDR3, the DNA is TGTGCCTGGAGTGTATGGTCAGGGGGCGGATTGAATGAAAAACTGTTTTTT. Its translation is CAWSVWSGGGLNEKLFF.

The chain is built from TRBV7-9 and TRBJ1-2; 10 nucleotides line up with TRBD1. In germline, CDR1 is SEHNR, CDR2 FQNEAQ (reference sequence). CDR3 size: 17 residues. V lost 5 bases and J lost 6; bases outside the gene matches: 15. The chain's CDR3 is CASSPRDRGLGGDGYTF. The DNA for the CDR3 is TGTGCCAGCAGCCCCCGGGACAGGGGCCTCGGCGGGGATGGCTACACCTTC. Supplemented by reference TRBV7-9 and TRBJ1-2, the full variable domain reads DTGVSQNPRHKITKRGQNVTFRCDPISEHNRLYWYRQTLGQGPEFLTYFQNEAQLEKSRLLSDRFSAERPKGSFSTLEIQRTEQGDSAMYLCASSPRDRGLGGDGYTFGSGTRLTVV.

Only one count was recorded for this clone. This chain links TRBV19 with TRBJ1-2; D unclear. Trimming stripped 5 bases from V and 11 bases from J, with 18 bases between. Per the germline V gene, CDR1 is LNHDA and CDR2 is SQIVND (reference sequence). The CDR3 totals 13 residues. In DNA form, the CDR3 reads TGTGCCAGTAGTCCCTCCTTGACGGCGGCGTACACCTTC. The encoded protein is CASSPSLTAAYTF.

V usage is TRBV7-8 and J usage is TRBJ2-7; D not resolved. CDR1 and CDR2 (germline): SGHVS, FQNEAQ. Trimming stripped 5 bases from V and 5 bases from J, with 10 bases between. This CDR3 is built from 12 residues. The CDR3: CASSPHQDEQYF. Written as DNA, the CDR3 is TGTGCCAGCAGCCCGCACCAAGACGAGCAGTACTTC.

V is TRBV5-1 and J is TRBJ1-1, with D possibly matching TRBD1 (5 bases). The germline CDR1 and CDR2 sequences are SGHRS and YFSETQ. Trimming left V 0 bases short and J 1 base short, with 10 bases between. CDR3 length: 15 amino acids. The CDR3 DNA reads TGCGCCAGCAGCTTGGTGGGACGGACGAACACTGAAGCTTTCTTT. Its translation: CASSLVGRTNTEAFF.

The chain couples TRBV7-2 to TRBJ2-5; no reliable D call. Trimming removed 1 base from V and 6 bases from J, with 9 bases in between. Germline V gene lookup returns CDR1 SGHTA and CDR2 FQGNSA. The CDR3 runs 13 residues. The CDR3 protein is CASSLEASQTQYF. CDR3 nucleotide sequence: TGTGCCAGCAGCTTAGAAGCGTCGCAGACCCAGTACTTC.